One sample yielded the 21 T cell receptor beta chains listed below, sequenced in a study of cytomegalovirus exposure and HLA in healthy donors. Assay used: immunoSEQ multiplex PCR; TCRdb lists only in-frame clones, some missing. Of 180,000 or so clones in the sample, around nine tenths were seen once. What was sequenced was PBMCs. The receptor source for this set is a man between 18 and 29 years old in good health and CMV-seropositive.

This sequence joins TRBV27 and TRBJ2-6; unclear D gene. The length of the CDR3 is 15 residues. The germline V and J ends were trimmed by 4 bases and 0 bases, with 7 bases remaining between them. Germline V gene lookup returns CDR1 MNHEY and CDR2 SMNVEV (reference sequence). The CDR3 region has the DNA TGTGCCAGCAGTTACCTAGGCTCTGGGGCCAACGTCCTGACTTTC. The encoded protein is CASSYLGSGANVLTF.

This clone was observed a handful of times. The V call is TRBV6-5, the J call TRBJ1-2; D might be TRBD1 (6 bases). V shed 7 bases and J shed 4 bases, with 16 bases lying between them. CDR3 length equals 14 residues. Germline CDR1 MNHEY, CDR2 SVGAGI. The CDR3 region is CASMVAGAAYGYTF. The CDR3 DNA reads TGTGCCAGCATGGTGGCAGGGGCGGCCTATGGCTACACCTTC.

This clone has only a few counts. This rearrangement joins TRBV7-3 to TRBJ1-1; D not resolved. The germline V and J ends were trimmed by 4 bases and 10 bases, with 13 bases remaining between them. CDR1 and CDR2 (germline): SGHTA, FQGTGA. The CDR3 is 12 residues long. The CDR3 bases are TGTGCCAGCAGCTCCACCGGGGAGGGAGCTTTCTTT. It codes for CASSSTGEGAFF.

Notes on this clone: The identical CDR3 is also encoded by other nucleotide sequences in the sample. This chain joins TRBV4-3 and TRBJ2-1; 8 nucleotides match TRBD1. The CDR3 totals 16 residues. Trimming took 4 bases from V and 6 from J; bases not matched to a gene: 11. CDR1 and CDR2 (germline): LGHNA, YSLEER. CDR3 DNA: TGCGCCAGCAGCCGAGGCCGGGACAGGTACTTCAATGAGCAGTTCTTC. As protein: CASSRGRDRYFNEQFF.

This clone was seen a handful of times. This chain joins TRBV19 and TRBJ1-1; 11 nucleotides align to TRBD1. The CDR3 totals 14 residues. V was pared by 5 bases and J by 4 bases, with 3 bases of the junction left unmatched. Germline CDR1 is LNHDA and CDR2 is SQIVND (reference sequence). The CDR3 DNA is TGTGCCAGTAGTGAGGGGACAGGGGGCACTGAAGCTTTCTTT. As protein: CASSEGTGGTEAFF. The entire variable domain, with the rest obtained from reference TRBV19 and TRBJ1-1, is as follows: DGGITQSPKYLFRKEGQNVTLSCEQNLNHDAMYWYRQDPGQGLRLIYYSQIVNDFQKGDIAEGYSVSREKKESFPLTVTSAQKNPTAFYLCASSEGTGGTEAFFGQGTRLTVV.

The chain combines TRBV2 with TRBJ2-2, with D possibly TRBD2 on 5 matching bases. V lost 5 bases and J 5 bases, leaving 12 bases between the germline ends. Germline values: CDR1 SNHLY, CDR2 FYNNEI. The CDR3 is made up of 14 amino acids. This chain's CDR3 is CASSQFPGTGELFF. In nucleotides, the CDR3 is TGTGCCAGCAGTCAGTTTCCGGGGACCGGGGAGCTGTTTTTT.

J is TRBJ1-4 and V is TRBV27; D is perhaps TRBD1 (6 bases). The CDR3 contains 12 residues. V shed 8 bases and J shed 5 bases, with 9 bases lying between them. CDR1 MNHEY and CDR2 SMNVEV come from the germline V gene (reference sequence). The CDR3 DNA sequence: TGTGCCAGCGGCAGGGGAAATGAAAAACTGTTTTTT. Its protein is CASGRGNEKLFF.

The chain joins TRBV6-5 to TRBJ2-5; maybe TRBD1 (5 bases). Germline V CDR1 and CDR2: MNHEY, SVGAGI. This CDR3 region has 13 residues. Trimming stripped 2 bases from V and 1 base from J, with 5 bases between. DNA for the CDR3: TGTGCCAGCAGTTACCAGGGCCAAGAGACCCAGTACTTC. Translating it yields CASSYQGQETQYF.

This chain joins TRBV7-2 and TRBJ2-7; 7 bases agree with TRBD2. Germline trimming cut 5 bases from V and 3 bases from J; bases unmatched to any gene: 10. Germline V gene data show CDR1 as SGHTA and CDR2 as FQGNSA. CDR3 length equals 15 residues. The CDR3 spells CASSKIAGAGYEQYF. DNA for the CDR3: TGTGCCAGCAGCAAAATCGCGGGAGCGGGCTACGAGCAGTACTTC.

About this clone: Sequence at one end of the junction differs from germline and may be a read error. The V gene is TRBV7-2, the J gene TRBJ2-1; weak D call: TRBD2 (6 bases). Per germline, CDR1 SGHTA and CDR2 FQGNSA. CDR3 length equals 14 residues. The CDR3 loop is CASSLAGTLNEQFF. The DNA of the CDR3 is TGTGCCAGCAGTTTAGCCGGGACTCTCAATGAGCAGTTCTTC.

In DNA, the CDR3 is TGTGCCAGCATCCTCGGGAGGGAGGATGAGCAGTTCTTC. As protein: CASILGREDEQFF. This chain uses TRBV2 with TRBJ2-1; TRBD2 matches 8 bases. Trimming cost V 7 bases and J 8 bases; bases outside gene matches: 7. The germline gives CDR1 SNHLY, CDR2 FYNNEI. CDR3 length: 13 amino acids.

Regarding this clone: Other DNA sequences in the same sample also yield this CDR3. The chain has TRBV9 and TRBJ1-2; a weak D match, TRBD1 (6 bases). This CDR3 spans 13 amino acids. Germline CDR1 and CDR2: SGDLS and YYNGEE. With 0 bases removed from V and 4 bases from J, the gap between germline ends came to 7 bases. CDR3: CASSVEDSYGYTF. The CDR3 DNA reads TGTGCCAGCAGCGTAGAGGACAGCTATGGCTACACCTTC.

The chain carries TRBV2 and TRBJ1-2; 9 nucleotides align to TRBD1. CDR1 is SNHLY and CDR2 is FYNNEI in the germline V gene. This CDR3 has 14 amino acids. J was trimmed by 4 bases and V by 6 bases; bases with no gene match: 6. CDR3 loop: CASRLQGAVYGYTF. The CDR3 DNA reads TGTGCCAGCAGGCTACAGGGGGCGGTCTATGGCTACACCTTC.

J is TRBJ1-1 and V is TRBV4-3; maybe TRBD1 (5 bases). Germline assignment: CDR1 LGHNA and CDR2 YSLEER. Trimming took 1 base from V and 8 from J, leaving 14 bases between them. The CDR3 covers 14 residues. The CDR3 DNA reads as TGCGCCAGCAGCCAAGGTGATGGAAGGGGCGAAGCTTTCTTT. Translated, it gives CASSQGDGRGEAFF.

The chain employs TRBV6-1 and TRBJ1-4; 7 positions match TRBD1. The V segment lost 7 bases and the J segment 8 bases; nucleotides outside the gene matches: 13. CDR1 MNHNS and CDR2 SASEGT come from the germline V gene. The CDR3 is 15 amino acids. The CDR3 DNA reads as TGTGCCAGCAATTGGCGGGACAGTCGGTTGGAAAAACTGTTTTTT. Residues: CASNWRDSRLEKLFF.

The gene calls are TRBV7-2 and TRBJ2-5; D not certain. Germline-derived CDR1 and CDR2 are SGHTA and FQGNSA. The CDR3 runs 12 residues. The germline V and J ends were trimmed by 5 bases and 0 bases, with 4 bases remaining between them. The CDR3 coding sequence is TGTGCCAGCAGCCAGTACCAAGAGACCCAGTACTTC. It translates to CASSQYQETQYF.

Turning to this clone: A read error may produce the germline difference seen at one junction end. This chain uses TRBV5-6 with TRBJ2-7, with 10 bases matching TRBD2. CDR3 length: 11 residues. Germline V gives CDR1 SGHDT, CDR2 YYEEEE. CDR3 sequence reads: CASSFEGLAAF. The DNA for the CDR3 is TGTGCCAGCAGCTTCGAAGGACTAGCGGCGTTC.

The chain employs TRBV2 and TRBJ1-2; the D is unclear. Germline V lookup: CDR1 SNHLY, CDR2 FYNNEI. Deletions cut 7 bases from V and 7 bases from J, with 10 bases between. The CDR3 runs 11 residues. CDR3 DNA sequence: TGTGCCAGCATGGGAGGGTTTGGCTACACCTTC. This translates into CASMGGFGYTF.

This sequence joins TRBV2 and TRBJ2-7, with 12 positions matching TRBD2. V lost 11 bases and J lost 4; bases outside the gene matches: 6. Germline CDR1 is SNHLY and CDR2 is FYNNEI. This CDR3 is 13 amino acids long. CDR3 in amino acids: CAGLAGGGYEQYF. In nucleotides, the CDR3 is TGTGCCGGGCTAGCGGGAGGGGGATACGAGCAGTACTTC.

CDR3 coding DNA: TGTGCCACCAGCAGAGATCCCCTCCGTAGCACTGAAGCTTTCTTT. It yields the protein CATSRDPLRSTEAFF. The chain is built from TRBV15 and TRBJ1-1; D unresolved. The CDR3 spans 15 residues. Germline-derived CDR1 and CDR2 are LNHNV and YYDKDF (reference sequence). Trimming removed 0 bases at V and 4 bases at J, with 12 bases between.

The chain employs TRBV28 and TRBJ2-1; D is unresolved. The CDR3 loop spans 14 amino acids. Per germline, CDR1 MDHEN and CDR2 SYDVKM. With 6 bases removed from V and 2 bases from J, the gap between germline ends came to 11 bases. The CDR3 sequence is CASSPLGPYNEQFF. The CDR3 bases are TGTGCCAGCAGCCCCCTCGGTCCCTACAATGAGCAGTTCTTC.